This record concerns one TCR beta chain sequence. The record originates from a study of control samples from healthy donors and cancer patients. The CDR3 extends over 14 amino acids. Germline CDR1 LNHDA, CDR2 SQIVND (reference sequence). V lost 0 bases and J 5 bases, leaving 9 bases between the germline ends. Profiling relied on immunoSEQ multiplex PCR, and the TCRdb table lists in-frame clones only, not all of them. The sample consists of 100,000 to 150,000 clones, around 92% of them appearing once. The rearrangement joins TRBV19 to TRBJ2-3; D is possibly TRBD1 (6 bases). This receptor was taken from a man older than 75 with head and neck cancer. The source material was PBMCs. CDR3 residues: CASSIEGAGDTQYF. CDR3 in DNA: TGTGCCAGTAGTATAGAGGGGGCCGGAGATACGCAGTATTTT.